What follows are 27 T cell receptor beta chains derived from one specimen sequenced in a study of T cells and Merkel cell carcinoma outcomes. Libraries were prepared by immunoSEQ multiplex PCR; TCRdb keeps only in-frame clonotypes and omits some of them. The table records 15,000 to 25,000 clones, approximately 80% of them present only once. The sample consisted of tumor tissue from Merkel cell carcinoma. These receptors were obtained from a human donor with Merkel cell carcinoma.

The CDR3 loop is CASKEVGASTDTQYF. For the CDR3, the DNA is TGTGCCAGCAAGGAGGTGGGGGCAAGCACAGATACGCAGTATTTT. The chain has TRBV2 and TRBJ2-3, with TRBD1 as a possible D gene (6 bases). Germline V gene lookup returns CDR1 SNHLY and CDR2 FYNNEI. The length of the CDR3 is 15 residues. Trimming left V 7 bases short and J 0 bases short, with 14 bases between.

The V gene is TRBV5-1, the J gene TRBJ2-1, with 7 bases identical to TRBD1. Germline V gene lookup returns CDR1 SGHRS and CDR2 YFSETQ. The CDR3 spans 14 residues. Unmatched junction bases numbered 5, after V lost 4 bases and J lost 4 bases. Here the CDR3 reads CASSIGQVYNEQFF. CDR3 nucleotides: TGCGCCAGCAGCATAGGACAGGTTTACAATGAGCAGTTCTTC. The full variable domain, in which reference TRBV5-1 and TRBJ2-1 provide the parts outside the CDR3, is KAGVTQTPRYLIKTRGQQVTLSCSPISGHRSVSWYQQTPGQGLQFLFEYFSETQRNKGNFPGRFSGRQFSNSRSEMNVSTLELGDSALYLCASSIGQVYNEQFFGPGTRLTVL.

This chain uses TRBV18 with TRBJ2-3, with TRBD1 matching 11 bases. The V gene's germline CDR1 is KGHSH and CDR2 LQKENI. Losses at the gene ends were 4 bases for V and 4 bases for J; bases not matched to a gene: 4. The CDR3 totals 15 residues. The CDR3 DNA reads as TGTGCCAGCTCACAACCGGGACAGGGGGCAGATACGCAGTATTTT. Its protein product is CASSQPGQGADTQYF. The entire variable domain, with the rest obtained from reference TRBV18 and TRBJ2-3, is as follows: NAGVMQNPRHLVRRRGQEARLRCSPMKGHSHVYWYRQLPEEGLKFMVYLQKENIIDESGMPKERFSAEFPKEGPSILRIQQVVRGDSAAYFCASSQPGQGADTQYFGPGTRLTVL.

The chain couples TRBV29-1 to TRBJ2-3; D unclear. The V end lost 6 bases, the J end lost 4 bases, and 11 bases lay between the germline ends. Germline V gene lookup returns CDR1 SQVTM and CDR2 ANQGSEA. CDR3 length: 12 amino acids. The CDR3 region has the DNA TGCAGCGTCGAGCCTCGCTCAGATACGCAGTATTTT. It specifies CSVEPRSDTQYF.

A remark on this clone: At one boundary the junction diverges from the germline segment, which might be a read error. This chain connects TRBV7-9 to TRBJ1-1, with 7 bases fitting TRBD1. Germline CDR1 and CDR2: SEHNR and FQNEAQ (reference sequence). CDR3 length equals 12 residues. The CDR3, as DNA: TGTGCCAGCAGCGCGGGACAGCAGACGGGGACGTTT. Its protein product is CASSAGQQTGTF.

This clone was counted only a few times. V is TRBV7-9 and J is TRBJ1-2; perhaps TRBD1 as D (5 bases). The length of the CDR3 is 13 residues. Trimming left V 3 bases short and J 7 bases short, with 12 bases between. The germline V gene has CDR1 SEHNR and CDR2 FQNEAQ (reference sequence). Here the CDR3 DNA reads TGTGCCAGCAGCTTGACGGGGCGCGGTGGCTACACCTTC. This encodes CASSLTGRGGYTF.

The CDR3 coding sequence is TGTGCCAGCAGCGGAGCGGGGCGAGGCGCAGATACGCAGTATTTT. It is translated as CASSGAGRGADTQYF. The rearrangement uses TRBV6-6 and TRBJ2-3; 7 nucleotides agree with TRBD2. This CDR3 is built from 15 residues. Germline V gene data show CDR1 as MNHNY and CDR2 as SVGAGI (reference sequence). The trim removed 6 bases at V and 4 bases at J, leaving 10 bases unmatched.

This clone was counted only a few times. This chain joins TRBV2 and TRBJ2-7; D possibly uses TRBD1 or TRBD2 (5 bases each). Per germline, CDR1 SNHLY and CDR2 FYNNEI. The V end lost 7 bases, the J end lost 2 bases, and 12 bases lay between the germline ends. CDR3 length: 13 residues. The CDR3 DNA reads TGTGCCAGCACCAGGGACGCACCCTACGAGCAGTACTTC. Residues: CASTRDAPYEQYF.

J is TRBJ1-4 and V is TRBV18; 12 positions match TRBD1. Germline assignment: CDR1 KGHSH and CDR2 LQKENI. The CDR3 runs 14 residues. Germline trimming cut 3 bases from V and 8 bases from J; bases unmatched to any gene: 1. The CDR3 DNA is TGTGCCAGCTCACCCGGGACAGGGGGCGAAAAACTGTTTTTT. This codes for CASSPGTGGEKLFF.

The CDR3 is CASSRGQGANWPDTEAFF. In nucleotides, the CDR3 is TGTGCCAGCAGCCGGGGACAGGGGGCGAATTGGCCTGACACTGAAGCTTTCTTT. The genes are TRBV13 and TRBJ1-1; TRBD1 matches at 12 bases. The CDR3 is 18 amino acids. Per germline, CDR1 PRHDT and CDR2 FYEKMQ (reference sequence). V was pared by 5 bases and J by 3 bases, with 13 bases of the junction left unmatched.

A few counts support this clone. The chain recombines TRBV29-1 with TRBJ2-7; D possibly matches TRBD1 or TRBD2 (6 bases each). The CDR3 sequence is 14 residues long. The V end was cut by 3 bases, the J end by 4 bases, with 16 bases between. Germline CDR1 and CDR2: SQVTM and ANQGSEA. CDR3 sequence reads: CSVEGLGGIYEQYF. CDR3 in DNA: TGCAGCGTTGAGGGGTTAGGGGGGATTTACGAGCAGTACTTC.

The rearrangement uses TRBV9 and TRBJ2-2; D ambiguous. V was pared by 0 bases and J by 8 bases, with 5 bases between. Looked up from germline, CDR1 is SGDLS and CDR2 is YYNGEE. The CDR3 is 12 amino acids. The CDR3, as DNA: TGTGCCAGCAGCGTAGCCGTTGGGGAGCTGTTTTTT. It specifies CASSVAVGELFF.

V usage is TRBV19 and J usage is TRBJ1-4, with 7 bases aligning to TRBD1. The ends lost 9 bases at V and 11 bases at J; junction bases unmatched: 6. CDR1 is LNHDA, CDR2 SQIVND, per germline (reference sequence). The CDR3 is 11 amino acids. CDR3 sequence (DNA): TGTGCCAGCGAGACAGGGAATAAACTGTTTTTT. It translates to CASETGNKLFF.

The J gene is TRBJ2-7, the V gene TRBV5-1; D is unclear. This CDR3 spans 13 amino acids. Between the trimmed V and J ends, which lost 0 bases and 4 bases, there was a span of 8 bases. Germline lookup yields CDR1 SGHRS and CDR2 YFSETQ. The CDR3 DNA sequence: TGCGCCAGCAGCTTGGGAAAAGGGTACGAGCAGTACTTC. It translates to CASSLGKGYEQYF.

In DNA, the CDR3 is TGTGCCAGCAGCTCGAGACAGGGAGGTGACGAGCAGTACTTC. This gives the protein CASSSRQGGDEQYF. The genes are TRBV7-9 and TRBJ2-7; tentative D call: TRBD1 (7 bases). Trimming stripped 4 bases from V and 5 bases from J, with 15 bases between. CDR1 SEHNR and CDR2 FQNEAQ come from the germline V gene (reference sequence). The CDR3 has 14 amino acids.

In its sample, this clone was seen a few times. The rearrangement joins TRBV5-5 to TRBJ1-1; D remains unclear. The germline V gene encodes CDR1 SGHKS and CDR2 YYEKEE (reference sequence). V lost 5 bases, J lost 1 base, and 6 bases lay in between. This CDR3 is built from 12 residues. The CDR3 loop reads CASRSKNTEAFF. The CDR3 DNA reads TGTGCCAGCAGATCAAAGAACACTGAAGCTTTCTTT.

CDR3 loop: CASSLDRGNEKLFF. DNA of the CDR3: TGTGCCAGCAGCTTGGACAGGGGAAATGAAAAACTGTTTTTT. The gene calls are TRBV7-9 and TRBJ1-4, with 9 positions matching TRBD1. From germline, CDR1 is SEHNR and CDR2 FQNEAQ (reference sequence). This CDR3 region has 14 residues. The ends lost 3 bases at V and 5 bases at J; junction bases unmatched: 1.

With regard to this clone: This specimen includes other DNA sequences encoding the same CDR3. The chain is built from TRBV6-5 and TRBJ2-5; TRBD2 matches at 8 bases. V shed 6 bases and J 9 bases; nucleotides not matched to a gene: 12. Germline assignment: CDR1 MNHEY and CDR2 SVGAGI. The CDR3 consists of 14 residues. CDR3 coding DNA: TGTGCCAGCAGAGCCGGGACTAGGAGTCGAGCCCAGTACTTC. This encodes CASRAGTRSRAQYF.

This rearrangement joins TRBV7-9 to TRBJ1-2; D perhaps matches TRBD1 (6 bases). Germline CDR1 SEHNR, CDR2 FQNEAQ (reference sequence). With 6 bases removed from V and 3 bases from J, the gap between germline ends came to 14 bases. The CDR3 consists of 14 residues. The CDR3 loop is CASSHRRTDYGYTF. Written as DNA, the CDR3 is TGTGCCAGCAGTCATCGACGGACAGACTATGGCTACACCTTC.

This clone was counted only a few times. The rearrangement uses TRBV11-2 and TRBJ1-1, with D unclear. The germline V and J ends were trimmed by 8 bases and 5 bases, with 15 bases remaining between them. The CDR3 extends over 13 amino acids. Germline assignment: CDR1 SGHAT and CDR2 FQNNGV. The CDR3 nucleotides are TGTGCCAGCGGTCATGGGGTAAGGACTGAAGCTTTCTTT. Translated, it gives CASGHGVRTEAFF.

J is TRBJ2-7 and V is TRBV6-6; perhaps TRBD2 as D (6 bases). V shed 11 bases and J shed 3 bases, with 17 bases lying between them. The length of the CDR3 is 13 residues. Per the germline V gene, CDR1 is MNHNY and CDR2 is SVGAGI (reference sequence). The CDR3 loop reads CAAGGGALYEQYF. The CDR3 DNA sequence: TGTGCCGCAGGCGGCGGGGCCCTCTACGAGCAGTACTTC.

This clone has just a few counts. This chain uses TRBV28 with TRBJ2-7; unclear D gene. The length of the CDR3 is 10 residues. Trimming stripped 8 bases from V and 3 bases from J, with 5 bases between. Per germline, CDR1 MDHEN and CDR2 SYDVKM. CDR3 loop: CASGRYEQYF. CDR3 coding DNA: TGTGCCAGCGGCCGCTACGAGCAGTACTTC.

This clone was seen just once. The junction shows a germline mismatch at one end, possibly a read error. The sample holds other DNA sequences that translate to the same CDR3. This chain uses TRBV4-2 with TRBJ1-1; 9 bases align to TRBD1. Germline V gene lookup returns CDR1 LGHNA and CDR2 YNFKEQ. This CDR3 is 17 amino acids long. The CDR3 is CASSQGGQGGFDTEAFF. The CDR3 coding sequence is TGTGCCAGCAGCCAAGGGGGACAGGGTGGGTTTGACACTGAAGCTTTTTTT.

The chain uses TRBV11-2 and TRBJ1-1; D ambiguous. Germline V gives CDR1 SGHAT, CDR2 FQNNGV. V dropped 4 bases and J dropped 2 bases, with 14 bases sitting between them. The CDR3 length is 15 residues. CDR3 nucleotide sequence: TGTGCCAGCAGCTCGAGGCACAGCTACAACACTGAAGCTTTCTTT. It translates to CASSSRHSYNTEAFF. The whole variable domain, remainder taken from reference TRBV11-2 and TRBJ1-1, is EAGVAQSPRYKIIEKRQSVAFWCNPISGHATLYWYQQILGQGPKLLIQFQNNGVVDDSQLPKDRFSAERLKGVDSTLKIQPAKLEDSAVYLCASSSRHSYNTEAFFGQGTRLTVV.

J is TRBJ1-2 and V is TRBV5-1, with TRBD1 matching 7 bases. The J segment lost 4 bases and the V segment lost 0 bases, leaving 12 bases of the junction unmatched. The CDR3 is made up of 17 amino acids. Germline loops: CDR1 SGHRS, CDR2 YFSETQ. CDR3 residues: CASSLVASGTAVYGYTF. In DNA form, the CDR3 reads TGCGCCAGCAGCTTGGTGGCTTCCGGGACAGCAGTCTATGGCTACACCTTC.

The chain recombines TRBV7-9 with TRBJ1-3; no firm D call. The CDR3 sequence is 11 residues long. Germline V CDR1 and CDR2: SEHNR, FQNEAQ (reference sequence). Trimming took off 3 bases at V and 11 bases at J, with 8 bases between the two ends. CDR3 loop: CASSFSTPIYF. The DNA of the CDR3 is TGTGCCAGCAGCTTTAGTACCCCCATATATTTT.

This clone was picked up one time. The V call is TRBV5-6, the J call TRBJ1-2; 9 bases map to TRBD1. The CDR3 covers 14 residues. J was trimmed by 7 bases and V by 1 base; bases with no gene match: 5. Germline V lookup: CDR1 SGHDT, CDR2 YYEEEE. DNA of the CDR3: TGTGCCAGCAGCTTGCGACAGGGGGTGGGTGGCTACACCTTC. This translates into CASSLRQGVGGYTF. Combining the CDR3 with reference TRBV5-6 and TRBJ1-2 gives the whole variable domain DAGVTQSPTHLIKTRGQQVTLRCSPKSGHDTVSWYQQALGQGPQFIFQYYEEEERQRGNFPDRFSGHQFPNYSSELNVNALLLGDSALYLCASSLRQGVGGYTFGSGTRLTVV.